The rows below give T cell receptor beta chains drawn from one sample of a study of Ad26.COV2.S vaccination and SARS-CoV-2 variants. The method was immunoSEQ multiplex PCR; TCRdb's version includes in-frame clones alone and lacks a portion of them. The sample holds more than 350,000 clones, more than 80% seen once. The sample here was peripheral blood, taken in a trial of Ad26.COV2.S vaccine versus placebo. The receptors originated from a person aged 18-60 years who received the Ad26.COV2.S COVID-19 vaccine or a placebo. The conserved cysteine and the conserved F or W are not part of the CDR3 here. Fields, in order: V gene, clone size, CDR3 protein. Size is omitted from some rows. Given values are once, few, many or a class for expanded clones.

V: TRBV30; size: -; CDR3: AWSLTTNTEAF
V: TRBV5-6; size: -; CDR3: ASSGGTGRAGELF
V: TRBV10-3; size: -; CDR3: ATTPTGASANEQF
V: TRBV19; size: -; CDR3: ASSMTGAIGYT
V: TRBV11-1; size: few; CDR3: ASSLRGDRAHEQY
V: TRBV30; size: -; CDR3: AWTPGRNYGYT
V: TRBV6-2/TRBV6-3; size: -; CDR3: ASSYQSGLAGAGELF
V: TRBV14; size: few; CDR3: ASSLSMDHEQY
V: TRBV10-3; size: -; CDR3: AISEVDSNQPQH
V: TRBV30; size: -; CDR3: AWSKTPVYEQY
V: TRBV2; size: -; CDR3: ASTSRDRPYEQY
V: TRBV18; size: -; CDR3: ASSPPGAGNQPQH
V: TRBV12-3/TRBV12-4; size: once; CDR3: ASSLVEGEQY
V: TRBV5-5; size: -; CDR3: ASNGGLVLGKNTGELF
V: TRBV19; size: -; CDR3: ASSITAQGIVSSEAF
V: TRBV27; size: -; CDR3: ASSPRTRGYGYT
V: TRBV27; size: -; CDR3: ASSWRGNQPQH
V: TRBV30; size: -; CDR3: AWSVRTSGRANGETQY
V: TRBV7-2; size: -; CDR3: ASSLLAGGQQETQY
V: TRBV27; size: -; CDR3: ASSFGQPNYGYT
V: TRBV5-1; size: -; CDR3: ASSPRDVGELF
V: TRBV27; size: -; CDR3: ASSKTGPYEQY
V: TRBV11-1; size: -; CDR3: ASSLRGAGGRFEQY
V: TRBV3-1/TRBV3-2; size: -; CDR3: ASSQDWGEQY
V: TRBV19; size: once; CDR3: ASSILGTGPNVLT
V: TRBV30; size: -; CDR3: AWGTGVNTEAF
V: TRBV2; size: -; CDR3: ASSSTTNTEAF
V: TRBV28; size: -; CDR3: ASRRAGTGFPYEQY
V: TRBV28; size: -; CDR3: ASKSNYGYT
V: TRBV7-7; size: -; CDR3: ASSSMIAGGSNEQF
V: TRBV11-2; size: few; CDR3: ASSLDFYQPQH
V: TRBV25-1; size: -; CDR3: ASTTGANTEAF
V: TRBV13; size: -; CDR3: ASSVQGLNTEAF
V: TRBV7-3; size: -; CDR3: ASSLTGGRNEQF
V: TRBV6-5; size: -; CDR3: ASSYSNAGARETQY
V: TRBV3-1/TRBV3-2; size: -; CDR3: ASSRRSMGEQF
V: TRBV7-6; size: -; CDR3: ASSLRGEGITDTQY
V: TRBV11-3; size: -; CDR3: ASSPGRAITGELF
V: TRBV6-2/TRBV6-3; size: -; CDR3: ASSYSGTGNTDTQY
V: TRBV7-2; size: -; CDR3: ASSTVEGGSEQF
V: TRBV5-4; size: -; CDR3: ASRSRGADTQY
V: TRBV7-9; size: -; CDR3: ASSLEAVGEQY